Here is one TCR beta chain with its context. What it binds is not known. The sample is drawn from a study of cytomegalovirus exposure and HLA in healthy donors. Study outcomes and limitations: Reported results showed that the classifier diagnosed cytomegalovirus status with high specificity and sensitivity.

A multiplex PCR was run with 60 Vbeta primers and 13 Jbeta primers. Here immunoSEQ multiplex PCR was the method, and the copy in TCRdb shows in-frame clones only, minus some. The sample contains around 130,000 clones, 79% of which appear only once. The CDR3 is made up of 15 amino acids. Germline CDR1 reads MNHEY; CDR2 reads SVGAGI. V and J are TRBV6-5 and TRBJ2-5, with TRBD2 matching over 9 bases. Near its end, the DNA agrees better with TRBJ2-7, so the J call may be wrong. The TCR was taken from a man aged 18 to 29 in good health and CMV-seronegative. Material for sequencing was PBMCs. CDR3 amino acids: CASSSVGRGGDEQYF. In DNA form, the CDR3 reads TGTGCCAGCAGTTCTGTCGGGCGCGGGGGGGACGAGCAGTACTTC.